This TCR beta chain originates from a study of Graves' ophthalmopathy and Graves' hyperthyroidism (dated 2018 in TCRdb). Regarding the complete study: Peripheral blood was collected at initial diagnosis, before any treatment. After sampling, hyperthyroidism patients received methimazole starting at 30 mg daily, and ophthalmopathy patients received high-dose intravenous methylprednisolone. To explore V-J signatures distinguishing ophthalmopathy from hyperthyroidism, a discovery set of 100 patients (about 44 ophthalmopathy, 57 stable hyperthyroidism) was enrolled. In total, 135 blood samples were TCR-sequenced: approximately 42 ophthalmopathy, some 80 hyperthyroidism and about 17 hyperthyroidism-to-ophthalmopathy patients. An independent validation cohort comprised fewer than 20 hyperthyroidism patients and around 16 patients who later progressed from hyperthyroidism to ophthalmopathy. In six hyperthyroidism patients, the T-cell repertoire of thyroid tissue was compared with the T-cell repertoire of blood. TCR beta repertoire signatures were used to distinguish Graves' ophthalmopathy from Graves' hyperthyroidism and to predict progression to ophthalmopathy.

General findings and caveats noted by the study authors: In validation, the model predicted ophthalmopathy progression with 55% to 71% sensitivity and about 73% specificity; about a dozen predicted patients were CT-confirmed with GO in a median of approximately 6.5 months. Among expanded thyroid clonotypes with frequency above 0.001, most also showed up in blood, which suggests that blood repertoires may reflect the thyroid immune response. No statistical method was used to set the sample size in advance, and the investigators knew which group each participant was assigned to. The 13-signature model separated ophthalmopathy from stable hyperthyroidism with around 90% sensitivity and just under 84% specificity in cross-validation, and 80%/75% in the test set.

Trimming at the junction amounts to 7 bases on V and 0 bases on J, and the germline ends lie 16 bases apart. The cysteine opens and the phenylalanine closes a CDR3 of 15 amino acids. The sequence is cut down to CDR3 DNA, 45 bases in frame from base 1. CDR1 and CDR2 are drawn from the germline V gene: SGHRS, YFSETQ. TCR beta CDR3 regions were amplified from RNA transcripts for repertoire sequencing. A first-round RT-PCR used HTBI primers with the Qiagen OneStep RT-PCR kit, followed by a second-round multiplex PCR, size selection and purification. Libraries were sequenced on an Illumina HiSeq2000 using paired-end 100 bp reads. In the paper's pipeline: Reads were processed with SOAPnuke, discarding reads with adapters, uncalled bases, mean Phred below 15, or no exact constant-primer or identifier match. COPE v1.2.5 was used to merge high-quality paired reads. Clonotypes were defined as unique nucleotide sequences and were aligned to IMGT TRB V, D and J references using MiTCR v1.1. Only V-J combinations with frequency above 0.0001 were analysed, covering over 99% of repertoires. For each V-J combination, a TCR clonal expansion and chaos score was defined as the ratio of F50 clonal expansion to chaos observed in the TCRdist matrix. Welch's t-statistics and random forest were used to reduce the features to around 13 V-J combinations, which were then used as input to a naive Bayes classifier. The similarity between thyroid and blood repertoires was quantified using the Morisita-Horn index. TCRdb ran its own pipeline on the public reads, namely fastp trimming at Q25 and MiXCR clone calling, and kept in-frame beta chains. Rows with a matching CDR3 protein are joined into one entry that keeps the most common DNA and genes. The V and J calls and clone size are TCRdb's, not the authors'. The sample data list 600,000 to 950,000 distinct CDR3 sequences, and about 44% of these were observed just once. The ten top clones hold about 40% of the sample.

On this clonotype: What antigen it recognizes has not been identified. No quality values exist for individual bases; no much larger clone is one base distant.

Ophthalmopathy patients were characterized by moderately to severely active disease, a Clinical Activity Score of at least 3, a NOSPECS grade of at least 4, and a disease duration under 3 months. Patients were excluded if they had other autoimmune diseases, uncontrolled infections, pregnancy or lactation. Clinical symptoms, serum thyroxine, TRAb, thyroid ultrasound and orbital computed tomography formed the basis of the diagnosis. Ficoll-Paque density gradient centrifugation was used to isolate PBMCs from 10 ml of fresh peripheral blood. Trizol reagent was used to extract the total RNA, and its quality was then checked on an Agilent 2100 Bioanalyzer.

This receptor was identified in an adult man with Graves' ophthalmopathy. The chain links TRBV5-1 with TRBJ1-1, with no reliable assignment of the D segment. Sequencing was done on a sample of peripheral blood. The CDR3 has the sequence CASHGSENMNTEAFF. The DNA reads as follows: TGCGCCAGCCACGGTAGCGAAAACATGAACACTGAAGCTTTCTTT.